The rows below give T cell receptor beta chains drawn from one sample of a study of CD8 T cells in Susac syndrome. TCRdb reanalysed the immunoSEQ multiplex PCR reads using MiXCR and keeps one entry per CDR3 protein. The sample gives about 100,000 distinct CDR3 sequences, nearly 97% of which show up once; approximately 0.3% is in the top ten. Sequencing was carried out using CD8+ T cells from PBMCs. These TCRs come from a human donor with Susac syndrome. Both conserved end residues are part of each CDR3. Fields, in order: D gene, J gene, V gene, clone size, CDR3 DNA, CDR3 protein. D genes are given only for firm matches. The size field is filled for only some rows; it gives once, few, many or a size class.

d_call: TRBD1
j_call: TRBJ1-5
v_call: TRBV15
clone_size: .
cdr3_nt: TGTGCCACCAGCAGACAGGCAGGGGGTAAGGATCAGCCCCAGCATTTT
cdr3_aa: CATSRQAGGKDQPQHF

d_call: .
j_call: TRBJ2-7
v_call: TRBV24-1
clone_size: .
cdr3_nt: TGTGCCACCAGTGATCCCCGGGGGAAGGACTACGAGCAGTACTTC
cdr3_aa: CATSDPRGKDYEQYF

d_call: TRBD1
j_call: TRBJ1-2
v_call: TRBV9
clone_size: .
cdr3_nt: TGTGCCAGCAGCGCCCTACCGACAGGGAGCTATGGCTACACCTTC
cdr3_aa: CASSALPTGSYGYTF

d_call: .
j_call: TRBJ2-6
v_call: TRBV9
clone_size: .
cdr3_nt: TGTGCCAGCAGCGCCATCGGGGCTGGGGCCAACGTCCTGACTTTC
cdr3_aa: CASSAIGAGANVLTF

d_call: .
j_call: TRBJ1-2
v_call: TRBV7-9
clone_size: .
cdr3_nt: TGTGCCAGCAGCTTGCCAGGGGAAACTGGCTACACCTTC
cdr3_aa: CASSLPGETGYTF

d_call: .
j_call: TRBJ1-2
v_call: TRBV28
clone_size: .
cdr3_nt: TGTGCCAGCAGTTTCCAACCCTCGACAGAAATTCATAACTATGGCTACACCTTC
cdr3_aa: CASSFQPSTEIHNYGYTF

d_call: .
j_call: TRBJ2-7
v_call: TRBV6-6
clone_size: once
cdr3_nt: TGTGCCAGCAGTTATTTGGTCAGCCGCGAGCAGTACTTC
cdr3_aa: CASSYLVSREQYF

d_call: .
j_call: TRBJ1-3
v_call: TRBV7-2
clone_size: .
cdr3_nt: TGTGCCAGCAGCTTATATTCGGACGGCTCTGGAAACACCATATATTTT
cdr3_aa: CASSLYSDGSGNTIYF

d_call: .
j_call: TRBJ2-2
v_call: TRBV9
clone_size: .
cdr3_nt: TGTGCCAGCAGCGCCCTCCCCGGGGAGCTGTTTTTT
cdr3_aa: CASSALPGELFF

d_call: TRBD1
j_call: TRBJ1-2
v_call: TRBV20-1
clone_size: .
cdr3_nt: TGCAGTGCCTCGACAGGGTATCTAGGCTACACCTTC
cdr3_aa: CSASTGYLGYTF

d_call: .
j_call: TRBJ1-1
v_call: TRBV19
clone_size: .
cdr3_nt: TGTGCCAGTATTGGGACATCCATGAACACTGAAGCTTTCTTT
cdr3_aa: CASIGTSMNTEAFF

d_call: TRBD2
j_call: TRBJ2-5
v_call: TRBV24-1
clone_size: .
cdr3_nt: TGTGCCACCAGTGACCCCGGGACTAGCGGGAGTGAGACCCAGTACTTC
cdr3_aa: CATSDPGTSGSETQYF

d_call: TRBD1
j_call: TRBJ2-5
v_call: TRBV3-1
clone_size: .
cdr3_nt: TGTGCCAGCAGCCCGCGGACAGGGGGGTATGGAGAGACCCAGTACTTC
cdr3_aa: CASSPRTGGYGETQYF

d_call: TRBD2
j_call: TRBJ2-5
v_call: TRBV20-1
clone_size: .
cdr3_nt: TGCAGTGCTAGAGATCTGCGGCGGGGGGGCTCGATGGGAGAGACCCAGTACTTC
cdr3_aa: CSARDLRRGGSMGETQYF

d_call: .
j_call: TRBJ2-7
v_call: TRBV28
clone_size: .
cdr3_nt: TGTGCCAGTTACCAGGCAGGGGACCGGGGGGACGAGCAGTACTTC
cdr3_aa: CASYQAGDRGDEQYF

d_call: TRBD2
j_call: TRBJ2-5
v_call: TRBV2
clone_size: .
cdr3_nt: TGTGCCAGCAGCGGACTAGCGGGAGTAGGGGAGACCCAGTACTTC
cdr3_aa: CASSGLAGVGETQYF

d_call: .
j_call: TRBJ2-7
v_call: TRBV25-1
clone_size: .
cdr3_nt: TGTGCCAGCACGGAAGGGTACGAGCAGTACTTC
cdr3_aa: CASTEGYEQYF

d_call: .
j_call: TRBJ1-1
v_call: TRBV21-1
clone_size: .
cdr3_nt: TGTGCCAGCAGAAAGATTCAGGGTGAGGACACTGAAGCTTTCTTT
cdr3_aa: CASRKIQGEDTEAFF

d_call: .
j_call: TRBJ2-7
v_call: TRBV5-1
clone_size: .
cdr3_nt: TGCGCCAGCAGGCCTTGGGACCGCCACTACGAGCAGTACTTC
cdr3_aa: CASRPWDRHYEQYF

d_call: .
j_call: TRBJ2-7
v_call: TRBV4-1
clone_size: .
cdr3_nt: TGCGCCAGCAGCCAAGAAACCGGGTCGAGCTCCTACGAGCAGTACTTC
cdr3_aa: CASSQETGSSSYEQYF

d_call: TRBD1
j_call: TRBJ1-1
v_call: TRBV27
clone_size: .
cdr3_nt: TGTGCCAGCGCCCTTCATCCAGGGGGAGCTGAAGCTTTCTTT
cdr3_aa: CASALHPGGAEAFF

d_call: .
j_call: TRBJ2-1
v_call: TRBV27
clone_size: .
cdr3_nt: TGTGCCAGCTACTCTCCCGGGGCCAACAATGAGCAGTTCTTC
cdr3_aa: CASYSPGANNEQFF

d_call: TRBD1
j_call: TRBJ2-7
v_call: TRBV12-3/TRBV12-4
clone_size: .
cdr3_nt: TGTGCCAGCAGTCGCCAAATTACAGGGGGAAAGTCGTCCTACGAGCAGTACTTC
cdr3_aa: CASSRQITGGKSSYEQYF

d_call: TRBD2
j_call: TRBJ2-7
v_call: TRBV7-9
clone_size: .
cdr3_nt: TGTGCCAGCAGCCGGGAGGGGACTAGCGGGAGAGGCGAGCAGTACTTC
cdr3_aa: CASSREGTSGRGEQYF

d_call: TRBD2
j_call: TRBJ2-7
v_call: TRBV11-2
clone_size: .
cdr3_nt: TGTGCCAGCAGCTTAGACCGGGGACTAGCGGGCTCCTACGAGCAGTACTTC
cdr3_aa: CASSLDRGLAGSYEQYF

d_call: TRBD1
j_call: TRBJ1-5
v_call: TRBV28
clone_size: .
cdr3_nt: TGTGCCAGCTCCGGGACAGGGATTAGGCAGCCCCAGCATTTT
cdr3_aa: CASSGTGIRQPQHF

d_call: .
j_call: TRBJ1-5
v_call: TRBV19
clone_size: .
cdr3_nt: TGTGCCAGTAGAAGCCGGGACCCGGGGAAGCCCCAGCATTTT
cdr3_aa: CASRSRDPGKPQHF

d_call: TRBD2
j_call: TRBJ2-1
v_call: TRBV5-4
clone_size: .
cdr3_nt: TGTGCCAGCAGCTCGGGACTAGCGGGAAATGAGCAGTTCTTC
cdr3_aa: CASSSGLAGNEQFF

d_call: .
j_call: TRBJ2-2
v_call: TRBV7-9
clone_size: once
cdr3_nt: TGTGCCAGCAGCTTAAGACAGACGAACACCGGGGAGCTGTTTTTT
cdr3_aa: CASSLRQTNTGELFF

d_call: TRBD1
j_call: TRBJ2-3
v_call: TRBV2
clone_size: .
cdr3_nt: TGTGCCAGCACCGAGGGACAGGGCACAGATACGCAGTATTTT
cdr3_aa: CASTEGQGTDTQYF

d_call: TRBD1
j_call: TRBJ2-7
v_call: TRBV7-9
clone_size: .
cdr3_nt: TGTGCCAGCAGCCCCTCCGGGACAGGGGACGAGCAGTACTTC
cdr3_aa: CASSPSGTGDEQYF

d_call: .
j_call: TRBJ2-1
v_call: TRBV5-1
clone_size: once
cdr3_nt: TGCGCCAGCAGCTTTTGGGTTGCCGAGCAGCAGTTCTTC
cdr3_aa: CASSFWVAEQQFF

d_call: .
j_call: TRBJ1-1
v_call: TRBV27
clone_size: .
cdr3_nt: .
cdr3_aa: CASSLGTGRAFF

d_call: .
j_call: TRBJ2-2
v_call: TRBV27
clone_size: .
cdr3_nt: TGTGCCAGCAGTACCCCAGGGGAGCTGTTTTTT
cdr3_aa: CASSTPGELFF

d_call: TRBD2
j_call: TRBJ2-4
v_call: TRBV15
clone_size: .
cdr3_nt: TGTGCCACCGCTCCGACTAGCGGGAGACCTCTAGCCAAAAACATTCAGTACTTC
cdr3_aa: CATAPTSGRPLAKNIQYF

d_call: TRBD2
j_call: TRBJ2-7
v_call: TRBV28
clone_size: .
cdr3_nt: TGTGCCAGCAGCCTTGGACTAGCGGACATCTACGAGCAGTACTTC
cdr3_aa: CASSLGLADIYEQYF

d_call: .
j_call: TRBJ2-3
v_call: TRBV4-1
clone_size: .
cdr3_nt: TGCGCCAGCAGCGCCCCCCCTGAGCGCCGACTCGGGGCAGATACGCAGTATTTT
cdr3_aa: CASSAPPERRLGADTQYF

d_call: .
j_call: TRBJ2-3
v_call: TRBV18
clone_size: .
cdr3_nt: TGTGCCAGCTCACCTAATGTCGCGGGGACAGATACGCAGTATTTT
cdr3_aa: CASSPNVAGTDTQYF

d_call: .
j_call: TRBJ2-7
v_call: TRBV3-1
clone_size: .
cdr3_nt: TGTGCCAGCAGCCATTGGACTACCTACGAGCAGTACTTC
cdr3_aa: CASSHWTTYEQYF

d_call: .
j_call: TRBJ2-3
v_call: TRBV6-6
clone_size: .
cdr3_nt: TGTGCCAGCAGTCCCCCTGGGAGCACGCAGTATTTT
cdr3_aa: CASSPPGSTQYF

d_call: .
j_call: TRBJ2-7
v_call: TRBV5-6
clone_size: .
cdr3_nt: TGTGCCAGCAGCTCGTCCCTCGGCGAGCAGTACTTC
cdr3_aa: CASSSSLGEQYF

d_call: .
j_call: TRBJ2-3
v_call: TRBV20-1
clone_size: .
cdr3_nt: TGCAGTGCTCCGAAAGGGATCGGCGGCCTCACAGATACGCAGTATTTT
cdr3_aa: CSAPKGIGGLTDTQYF

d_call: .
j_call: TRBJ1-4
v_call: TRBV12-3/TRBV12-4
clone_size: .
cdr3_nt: TGTGCCAGCAGACCCGACATGTCCGGGGAAAAACTGTTTTTT
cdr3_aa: CASRPDMSGEKLFF

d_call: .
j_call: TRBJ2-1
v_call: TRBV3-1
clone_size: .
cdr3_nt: TGTGCCAGCAGCCAAGGAGCTTACAATGAGCAGTTCTTC
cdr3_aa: CASSQGAYNEQFF

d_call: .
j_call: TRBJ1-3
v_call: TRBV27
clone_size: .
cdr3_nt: TGTGCCAGCAGTTTATCCCGGTCTGAAAACACCATATATTTT
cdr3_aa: CASSLSRSENTIYF

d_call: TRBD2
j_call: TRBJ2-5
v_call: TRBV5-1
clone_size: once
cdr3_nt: TGCGCCAGCAGCTCCGGACTAGCGGGAGGGGAAGAGACCCAGTACTTC
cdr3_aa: CASSSGLAGGEETQYF

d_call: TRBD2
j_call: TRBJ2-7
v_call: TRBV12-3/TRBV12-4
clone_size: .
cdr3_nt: TGTGCCAGCAGTTTAGTGTTCGGGAGGGGCGAGCAGTACTTC
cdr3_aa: CASSLVFGRGEQYF

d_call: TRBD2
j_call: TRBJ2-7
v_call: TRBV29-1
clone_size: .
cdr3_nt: TGCAGCGTGGCCGGACTAGCGGGAAGCGAGCAGTACTTC
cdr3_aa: CSVAGLAGSEQYF

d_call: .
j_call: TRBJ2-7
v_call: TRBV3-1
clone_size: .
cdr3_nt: TGTGCCAGCAGCCAACTCCGGGACATACACCTCGAGCAGTACTTC
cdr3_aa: CASSQLRDIHLEQYF

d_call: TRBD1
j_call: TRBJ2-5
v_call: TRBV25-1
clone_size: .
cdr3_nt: TGTGCCAGCAGTCTCCCAGGGGGCGGTACAGAGACCCAGTACTTC
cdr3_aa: CASSLPGGGTETQYF